This T cell receptor beta chain is drawn from a study of shared T cell receptors in the human thymus. Profiling relied on immunoSEQ multiplex PCR, and the TCRdb table lists in-frame clones only, not all of them. Among 550,000 to 800,000 clones, approximately 83% were seen once, and the ten largest hold over 0.008%. In addition, the sample was reused for a study of human thymus T cells. That work adds: There appeared to be biased usage of V and J genes in thymic and blood repertoires. Related research has reported that thymic repertoires overlap highly among unrelated individuals.

The TCR sequence derives from a girl under three years old with a congenital heart defect. The sample was thymocytes.

The DNA for the CDR3 is TGTGCCAGCAGCGTAGGGCCCCTACAGGGGAAAGAGATAGATGGCTACACCTTC. As protein: CASSVGPLQGKEIDGYTF. V is TRBV9 and J is TRBJ1-2, with 7 bases that match TRBD1. V shed 0 bases and J 6 bases; nucleotides not matched to a gene: 17. This CDR3 has 18 residues. Per germline, CDR1 SGDLS and CDR2 YYNGEE.